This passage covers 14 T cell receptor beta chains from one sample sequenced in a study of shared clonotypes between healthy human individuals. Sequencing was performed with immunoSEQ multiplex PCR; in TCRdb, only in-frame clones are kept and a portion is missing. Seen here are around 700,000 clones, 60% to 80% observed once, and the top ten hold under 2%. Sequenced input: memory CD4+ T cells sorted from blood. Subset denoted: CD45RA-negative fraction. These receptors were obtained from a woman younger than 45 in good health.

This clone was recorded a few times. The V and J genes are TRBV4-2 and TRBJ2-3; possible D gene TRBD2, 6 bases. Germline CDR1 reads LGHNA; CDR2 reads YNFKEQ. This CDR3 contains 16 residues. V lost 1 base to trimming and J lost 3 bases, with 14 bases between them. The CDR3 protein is CASSQVVLGLTDTQYF. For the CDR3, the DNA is TGTGCCAGCAGCCAAGTGGTTTTGGGACTGACAGATACGCAGTATTTT.

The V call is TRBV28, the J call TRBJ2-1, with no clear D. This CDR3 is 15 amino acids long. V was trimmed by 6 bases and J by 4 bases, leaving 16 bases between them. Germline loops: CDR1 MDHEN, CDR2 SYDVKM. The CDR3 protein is CASSPTQVGYNEQFF. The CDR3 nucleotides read TGTGCCAGCAGCCCTACACAAGTGGGGTACAATGAGCAGTTCTTC.

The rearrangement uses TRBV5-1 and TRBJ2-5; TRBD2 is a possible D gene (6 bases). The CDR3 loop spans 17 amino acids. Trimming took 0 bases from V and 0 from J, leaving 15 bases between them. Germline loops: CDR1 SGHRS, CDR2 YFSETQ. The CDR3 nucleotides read TGCGCCAGCAGCTTGGTCTCGGCGGGGAAGTACCAAGAGACCCAGTACTTC. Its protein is CASSLVSAGKYQETQYF.

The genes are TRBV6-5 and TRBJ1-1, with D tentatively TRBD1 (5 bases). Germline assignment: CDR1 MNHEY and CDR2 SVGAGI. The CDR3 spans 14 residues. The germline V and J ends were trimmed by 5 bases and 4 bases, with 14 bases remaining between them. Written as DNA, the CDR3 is TGTGCCAGCAGTCCAACAGGAAAGAGCACTGAAGCTTTCTTT. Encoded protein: CASSPTGKSTEAFF.

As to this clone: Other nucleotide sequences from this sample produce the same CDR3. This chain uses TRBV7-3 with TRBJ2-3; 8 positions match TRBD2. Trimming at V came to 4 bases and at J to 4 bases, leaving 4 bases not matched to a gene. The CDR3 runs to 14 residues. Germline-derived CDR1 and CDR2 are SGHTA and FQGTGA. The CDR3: CASSSTGGSDTQYF. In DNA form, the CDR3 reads TGTGCCAGCAGCTCGACGGGAGGGTCAGATACGCAGTATTTT.

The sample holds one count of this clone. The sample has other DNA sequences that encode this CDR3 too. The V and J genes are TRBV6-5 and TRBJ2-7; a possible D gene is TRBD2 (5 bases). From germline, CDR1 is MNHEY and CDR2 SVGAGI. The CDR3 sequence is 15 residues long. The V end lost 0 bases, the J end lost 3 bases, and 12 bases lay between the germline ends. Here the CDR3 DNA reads TGTGCCAGCAGTTACTCTGGCGGGCTGGGCTACGAGCAGTACTTC. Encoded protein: CASSYSGGLGYEQYF.

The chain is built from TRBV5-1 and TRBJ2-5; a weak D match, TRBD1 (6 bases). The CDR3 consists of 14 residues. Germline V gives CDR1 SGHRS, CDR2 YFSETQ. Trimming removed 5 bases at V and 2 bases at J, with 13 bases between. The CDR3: CASRYGTPQETQYF. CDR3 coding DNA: TGCGCCAGCAGGTACGGGACACCGCAAGAGACCCAGTACTTC.

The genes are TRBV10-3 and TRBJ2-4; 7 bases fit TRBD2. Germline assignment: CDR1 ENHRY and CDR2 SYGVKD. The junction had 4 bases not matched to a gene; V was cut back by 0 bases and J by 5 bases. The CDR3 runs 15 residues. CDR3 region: CAISESPGLQNIQYF. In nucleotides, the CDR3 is TGTGCCATCAGTGAGTCGCCGGGACTACAAAACATTCAGTACTTC.

The CDR3 region is CASSSHPGLDNEQFF. CDR3 nucleotide sequence: TGCGCCAGCAGCTCTCACCCCGGACTAGACAATGAGCAGTTCTTC. The chain joins TRBV5-1 to TRBJ2-1, with TRBD2 matching over 7 bases. Germline V gene data show CDR1 as SGHRS and CDR2 as YFSETQ. J was trimmed by 5 bases and V by 3 bases; bases with no gene match: 8. This CDR3 spans 15 amino acids.

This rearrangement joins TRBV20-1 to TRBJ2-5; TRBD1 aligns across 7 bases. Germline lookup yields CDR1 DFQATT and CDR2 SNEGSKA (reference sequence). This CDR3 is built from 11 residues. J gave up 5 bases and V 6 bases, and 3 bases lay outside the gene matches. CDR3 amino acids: CSAVGGETQYF. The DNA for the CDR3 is TGCAGTGCCGTAGGGGGCGAGACCCAGTACTTC.

Here the CDR3 DNA reads TGTGCCAGCAGCTCCCAGACAGGGGGCGACACAGATACGCAGTATTTT. This sequence encodes CASSSQTGGDTDTQYF. The chain combines TRBV7-3 with TRBJ2-3; 10 nucleotides agree with TRBD1. The CDR3 extends over 16 amino acids. Germline V gene sequence: CDR1 SGHTA, CDR2 FQGTGA. V was pared by 4 bases and J by 2 bases, with 6 bases of the junction left unmatched. Full variable domain (outside the CDR3, taken from reference TRBV7-3 and TRBJ2-3): GAGVSQTPSNKVTEKGKYVELRCDPISGHTALYWYRQSLGQGPEFLIYFQGTGAADDSGLPNDRFFAVRPEGSVSTLKIQRTERGDSAVYLCASSSQTGGDTDTQYFGPGTRLTVL.

The DNA of the CDR3 is TGCGCCAGCCGAAACGACCTTCATTCCGGGACAACTAAAAACATTCAGTACTTC. It specifies CASRNDLHSGTTKNIQYF. This chain joins TRBV4-1 and TRBJ2-4, with a possible D match to TRBD1 (6 bases). CDR1 and CDR2 from the germline V gene are MGHRA and YSYEKL. CDR3 length: 18 amino acids. V was cut by 8 bases and J by 4 bases, with 27 bases left in between.

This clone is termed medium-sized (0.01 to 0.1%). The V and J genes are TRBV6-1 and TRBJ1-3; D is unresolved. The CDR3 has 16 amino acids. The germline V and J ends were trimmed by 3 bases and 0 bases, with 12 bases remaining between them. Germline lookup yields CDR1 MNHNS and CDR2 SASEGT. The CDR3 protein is CASSESRPFSGNTIYF. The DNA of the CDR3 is TGTGCCAGCAGTGAGTCCCGGCCGTTCTCTGGAAACACCATATATTTT.

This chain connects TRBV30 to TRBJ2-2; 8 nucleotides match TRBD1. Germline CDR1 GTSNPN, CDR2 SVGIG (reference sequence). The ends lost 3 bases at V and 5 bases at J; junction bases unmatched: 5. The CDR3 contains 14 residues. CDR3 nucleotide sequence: TGTGCCTGGAGACGACAGGGGTCTACCGGGGAGCTGTTTTTT. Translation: CAWRRQGSTGELFF.